This entry is about one T cell receptor beta chain. This clone's antigen is unknown. No clone much larger than this one lies a single base away; base qualities are absent. The entry originates in a study of T cells after posttransplantation cyclophosphamide (TCRdb year 2016). Study-wide context: T cell repertoire reconstitution was tracked by TRB sequencing after myeloablative bone marrow transplantation in which posttransplantation cyclophosphamide was used as GVHD prophylaxis. TRA and TRB clonality were tightly correlated in several samples, so subsequent TCR analyses focused on TRB only. In 3 patients, TRB sequencing was also performed on up to roughly 3 more blood samples taken 2 to 5.2 years after transplant, and in 4 patients, pretransplant blood was also TRB-sequenced. Public TRB sequences were checked against a database of over 3,000 sequences associated with responses to pathogens, tumor antigens, self-antigens and alloantigens. Antigen receptor sequencing covered samples from approximately 32 PTCy-treated patients and 15 to 20 of their related bone marrow donors. Blood from all 34 PTCy patients with 1-year posttransplant specimens was subjected to TRB sequencing. What the study reported, not specific to this receptor: Donor-recipient similarity was low at 1-2 months but increased during the first year, and donor CD8+ memory clones often dominated later blood repertoires. Across the 35 to 45 patients, TRB clonality was highly associated with recipient CMV seropositivity and CMV reactivation, and diversity with PTCy was similar to that in the CNI/methotrexate controls. The TRB repertoires of T cells infiltrating skin or the GI tract showed only limited overlap with the TRB repertoires found in blood.

A control cohort of 11 patients who had been given myeloablative marrow transplants with methotrexate plus a calcineurin inhibitor was sampled 1 year after transplant. Peripheral blood and bone marrow mononuclear cells were isolated by Ficoll-Hypaque density centrifugation and cryopreserved. The V end gives up 2 bases and the J end 9 bases, leaving 2 bases in the junction not matched to a gene. The germline V gene provides CDR1 SGDLS and CDR2 YYNGEE. From the cysteine up to the phenylalanine, the CDR3 has a length of 14 residues. Only the CDR3 portion is preserved as DNA: 42 bases, with reading frame beginning at the first base. Genomic DNA was used for TRB sequencing, which was performed with the immunoSEQ assay at survey resolution or with the hsTCRB kit. Under the source paper's analysis protocol: Initial read processing used immunoSEQ software, and repertoire analyses used the LymphoSeq R package. Clonality was computed as 1 minus normalized Shannon entropy; Gini coefficient was also calculated for each TRB dataset. Phenotypes of unsorted samples were inferred by mapping TRB sequences from sorted subsets of the recipient or donor onto the same recipient's unsorted samples. TCRdb holds this immuneACCESS table with in-frame rearrangements only. Some clones are missing; in checked studies, unresolved V genes explain under half, and the rest has no known cause. The V and J calls and clone size were taken over from that table, and D and trimming were inferred from the DNA. Across this sample there are roughly 15,000 clones, with about 82% seen only once. The ten top clones hold 2.5% to 3% of the sample.

Sample: PBMCs, taken roughly 460 days after allogeneic stem cell transplant with calcineurin inhibitor and methotrexate. The TCR was taken from a male patient aged 25-45 years who received an allogeneic stem cell transplant from an unrelated donor, was CMV-positive, and had acute and chronic GVHD. Donor T cells from the graft may be present among the T cells after a transplant. The rearrangement joined TRBV9 to TRBJ2-1; 13 central bases correspond to TRBD2. The CDR3 region has the sequence CASSVGTSGTEQFF. The DNA reads as follows: TGTGCCAGCAGCGTCGGGACTAGCGGGACTGAGCAGTTCTTC.